Each of the 10 T cell receptor beta chains below was sequenced from the same sample in a study of blood T cell repertoires in COVID-19. Repertoires were generated with immunoSEQ multiplex PCR, while TCRdb's copy carries only in-frame clones and drops some. The table shows some 510,000 clones, with 88% occurring only once. The source material was PBMCs or T cells enriched from blood (not recorded which). These TCRs come from a woman aged 40-49 years who had recovered from COVID-19.

V usage is TRBV29-1 and J usage is TRBJ2-7, with a possible D match to TRBD1 (5 bases). CDR1 is SQVTM, CDR2 ANQGSEA, per germline. The CDR3 loop spans 13 amino acids. With 0 bases removed from V and 6 bases from J, the gap between germline ends came to 12 bases. CDR3 DNA sequence: TGCAGCGTTGAAGAGTTCCAGGGTGGCGAGCAGTACTTC. Translation: CSVEEFQGGEQYF.

The chain couples TRBV11-2 to TRBJ2-7; TRBD1 matches 7 bases. Germline trimming cut 0 bases from V and 5 bases from J; bases unmatched to any gene: 7. Germline loops: CDR1 SGHAT, CDR2 FQNNGV. The CDR3 is 15 amino acids. The CDR3 here is CASSLDRGSIHEQYF. CDR3 nucleotides: TGTGCCAGCAGCTTAGACAGGGGGTCAATACACGAGCAGTACTTC.

This chain links TRBV18 with TRBJ2-4; TRBD1 is a possible D gene (6 bases). Germline CDR1 KGHSH, CDR2 LQKENI. V was cut by 4 bases and J by 1 base, with 14 bases left in between. The CDR3 extends over 16 amino acids. CDR3 in amino acids: CASSQIPTGAKNIQYF. The CDR3 DNA sequence: TGTGCCAGCTCACAGATTCCTACAGGGGCCAAAAACATTCAGTACTTC.

Comments on this clone: This specimen includes other DNA sequences encoding the same CDR3. CDR3 nucleotide sequence: TGTGCCAGCAGTGATCCTCAGGGAGGCACTGAAGCTTTCTTT. This gives the protein CASSDPQGGTEAFF. V is TRBV2 and J is TRBJ1-1, with TRBD1 as a possible D gene (5 bases). Trimming shortened V by 3 bases and J by 4 bases, and 12 bases separated the two germline ends. The length of the CDR3 is 14 residues. From germline, CDR1 is SNHLY and CDR2 FYNNEI.

The CDR3 DNA sequence: TGTGCCAGCAGCTTAAGCGGCGGGAGGGGACCCGGGGAGCTGTTTTTT. This codes for CASSLSGGRGPGELFF. V and J are TRBV11-3 and TRBJ2-2; 9 bases are shared with TRBD2. Germline loops: CDR1 SGHNT, CDR2 YENEEA. There are 16 residues in the CDR3. The V and J ends lost 2 bases and 6 bases, in that order; junction bases with no gene match: 7.

The chain carries TRBV9 and TRBJ2-3; D unresolved. The germline V and J ends were trimmed by 0 bases and 6 bases, with 8 bases remaining between them. CDR3 length equals 13 residues. Germline-derived CDR1 and CDR2 are SGDLS and YYNGEE. DNA of the CDR3: TGTGCCAGCAGCGTAGGAGTTTTGGATACGCAGTATTTT. This translates into CASSVGVLDTQYF. The full variable domain, rest sourced from reference TRBV9 and TRBJ2-3, is DSGVTQTPKHLITATGQRVTLRCSPRSGDLSVYWYQQSLDQGLQFLIQYYNGEERAKGNILERFSAQQFPDLHSELNLSSLELGDSALYFCASSVGVLDTQYFGPGTRLTVL.

V usage is TRBV3-1 (or the pseudogene TRBV3-2) and J usage is TRBJ1-2; no firm D call. The CDR3 runs to 15 residues. Germline V lookup: CDR1 LGHDT, CDR2 YNNKEL (reference sequence). V lost 1 base to trimming and J lost 3 bases, with 12 bases between them. CDR3 sequence (DNA): TGTGCCAGCAGCCAAGGACTTTTCTATGACTATGGCTACACCTTC. Translation: CASSQGLFYDYGYTF.

The chain recombines TRBV18 with TRBJ1-2; D is uncertain. This CDR3 comprises 13 residues. Deletions cut 2 bases from V and 6 bases from J, with 10 bases between. CDR1 KGHSH and CDR2 LQKENI come from the germline V gene. CDR3 residues: CASSPGSRDGYTF. In nucleotides, the CDR3 is TGTGCCAGCTCACCAGGGAGTAGGGATGGCTACACCTTC.

This clone was detected once. The CDR3 spells CASSRQGQGGETQYF. CDR3 coding DNA: TGTGCCAGCAGCCGTCAGGGACAGGGGGGGGAGACCCAGTACTTC. This chain uses TRBV11-3 with TRBJ2-5; 11 bases map to TRBD1. V lost 5 bases, J lost 5 bases, and 7 bases stayed unmatched. The germline V gene has CDR1 SGHNT and CDR2 YENEEA. The CDR3 consists of 15 residues.

V gene TRBV4-3 combines with J gene TRBJ1-4, with 7 bases that match TRBD1. V shed 0 bases and J 14 bases; nucleotides not matched to a gene: 9. There are 14 residues in the CDR3. Germline V gene lookup returns CDR1 LGHNA and CDR2 YSLEER. Here the CDR3 reads CASSQDLWGQSLFF. As DNA, the CDR3 is TGCGCCAGCAGCCAAGATCTGTGGGGACAGTCTCTGTTTTTT.